This T cell receptor beta chain was sequenced during a study of T cells in Graves' hyperthyroidism and ophthalmopathy. Study in general: Peripheral blood was obtained at initial diagnosis, preceding any treatment.

Using RNA transcripts as the source, TCR beta CDR3 regions were amplified. An initial round of RT-PCR targeting the TCR CDR3 relied on the HTBI primer set. One entry per CDR3 protein results from TCRdb running MiXCR on the multiplex PCR reads. This table has approximately 620,000 distinct CDR3 sequences, more than 15% appearing once. Study observations and caveats: Blood samples included most of the expanded thyroid clonotypes exceeding 0.001.

The cohort's ophthalmopathy patients, a group with duration under 3 months, had a Clinical Activity Score of at least 3 and a NOSPECS grade of at least 4. A word on this clonotype: The antigen remains undetermined.

Germline CDR1 is SEHNR and CDR2 is FQNEAQ (reference sequence). CDR3 length: 17 amino acids. After removal of 5 bases from V and 6 bases from J, the junction contained 15 bases not matched to a gene. The specimen was blood. This receptor was taken from a woman aged 40 to 55 with Graves' ophthalmopathy. This sequence joins TRBV7-9 and TRBJ2-2; 7 nucleotides agree with TRBD2. CDR3: CASSAALRTSWPGELFF. The CDR3 DNA is TGTGCCAGCAGCGCCGCCCTCCGGACTAGTTGGCCCGGGGAGCTGTTTTTT.